This T cell receptor (beta chain) was identified during a study of T cell responses to AZD1222 COVID-19 vaccine (dated by TCRdb to the early 2020s). Study-wide context: AZD1222 recipients given second doses at about 4 weeks or at about 12 weeks were pooled, since spike-specific TCR depth and breadth were not found to differ between the two schedules. TCR sequencing covered over 230 trial participants: about 210 given two doses of AZD1222 and approximately 25 given two doses of MenACWY control vaccine. Enrollment into the trials was organized by age into subgroups of 18-55, 56-69 and 70-plus years, and those subgroups contained roughly 150, 30 and 60 TCR-sequenced participants, respectively. Overall study results and their limits: Participants were mostly white British, with more females than males. The authors suggested clonal diversity may have been underestimated. CD4 TCRs associated with the vaccine covered the entire spike protein, and the dominant responses were in regions 160-218 and 743-854. The 56-69-year group was small, and its depth increase did not reach significance, likely because of low power. Reportedly, close to half of the unique spike-specific TCRs recognized epitopes lying outside the regions that are mutated in the B.1.351 and B.1.1.7 variants. Conclusions about previously exposed vaccinees are limited because only five to seven AZD1222 recipients were SARS-CoV-2 seropositive at baseline. After two AZD1222 doses, spike-specific TCR breadth and depth were significantly higher than at day 0 and than in MenACWY recipients. No day 14 peak-response samples were available, so repertoires were characterized only after the peak T cell response.

The germline V gene yields MNHEY for CDR1 and SVGEGT for CDR2. Counted from cysteine to phenylalanine, this CDR3 has 13 amino acids. This entry keeps only the CDR3 DNA: 39 bases, framed from base 1. The junction shows trimming of 5 bases on V and 9 bases on J, plus 14 bases between the germline ends. The CDR3 regions of human TCRbeta chains were subjected to immunosequencing. In the source study's methods: TCRs in the repertoires were matched against a reference library of SARS-CoV-2-specific TCRs that had been generated with the MIRA antigen-specificity platform. Breadth was defined as the fraction of unique TCRs that were SARS-CoV-2-associated. Depth was defined as the fraction of total T cells that were SARS-CoV-2-associated. Using the MIRA data, each spike-specific TCR was mapped to the spike region that the TCR reacts to and placed in a CD4 or CD8 class. Log10-transformed breadth and depth values were compared by one-way ANOVA with Sidak's multiple comparisons tests. What TCRdb holds here is the immuneACCESS table cut down to in-frame rearrangements. Part of the clones is not present; checked against another copy, under half of the missing clones reflect an unresolved V gene, and the others are unexplained. V and J calls and clone size are given by that table; D and trimming were obtained from the DNA. The sample table shows 240,000 or so clones, and more than 85% are seen once. Together, the top ten hold about 0.5% of the sample.

In the case of this clone: Its antigen is unknown. The sample holds no much larger clone one base away, and base qualities are not on file.

In light of the paper, this sample's time point label describes: baseline before first vaccination. The vaccinee samples were drawn from two UK trials, COV001 and COV002, one of which was a single-blind randomized controlled phase 2/3 trial testing AZD1222 (ChAdOx1 nCoV-19) in healthy adults. Trial participant PBMC samples were collected at day 0 and day 28 after the second dose for TCRbeta chain sequencing. Source: peripheral blood, taken on day 0 of AZD1222 vaccination. The chain was built from TRBV6-2 or TRBV6-3 and TRBJ2-4; the D gene remains uncertain. The source of this sequence is an adult in good health. The CDR3 protein is CASSRTPTFIQYF. The nucleotide sequence reads as follows: TGTGCCAGCAGTAGGACCCCTACGTTCATTCAGTACTTC.